The next 11 T cell receptor beta chains were all read from a single sample in a study of cytomegalovirus exposure and HLA in healthy donors (dated by TCRdb to 2016 to 2017). To prepare the library, the immunoSEQ multiplex PCR assay was applied. For the multiplex PCR, a mixture combining 60 forward primers for TCR Vbeta segments and 13 reverse primers for TCR Jbeta segments was used. Held by TCRdb, this immuneACCESS table contains in-frame sequences only and omits some clones. Under half of the omission traces to an unresolved V gene where checked; the cause of the rest is unknown. Here the sample has about 180,000 clones; 80% occur a single time. The top ten constitute 1.3% to 1.5% of the sample. The sample was PBMCs. These receptors were collected from a girl aged 10-17 years in good health and CMV-seropositive.

The DNA of the CDR3 is TGTGCCATCACAGGGGCAGGGGCAGATACGCAGTATTTT. This translates into CAITGAGADTQYF. V and J are TRBV10-3 and TRBJ2-3; tentative D call: TRBD1 (6 bases). This CDR3 contains 13 residues. Germline assignment: CDR1 ENHRY and CDR2 SYGVKD. V lost 7 bases to trimming and J lost 4 bases, with 12 bases between them.

This chain links TRBV30 with TRBJ1-4; 8 bases are a match to TRBD1. The CDR3 has 14 amino acids. V lost 1 base to trimming and J lost 10 bases; unmatched junction nucleotides: 8. The germline gives CDR1 GTSNPN, CDR2 SVGIG (reference sequence). The CDR3 region is CAWSGTGPWGKLFF. The CDR3 nucleotides are TGTGCCTGGAGTGGGACAGGGCCGTGGGGAAAACTGTTTTTT.

Comments on this clone: The junction differs from germline at one of its ends, possibly a read error. V gene TRBV7-9 combines with J gene TRBJ2-7; TRBD2 is a possible D gene (7 bases). The CDR3 contains 15 residues. Per the germline V gene, CDR1 is SEHNR and CDR2 is FQNEAQ (reference sequence). In DNA, the CDR3 is TGTTCCAGCAGTATTGGGGGGGCACCCTCCTACGAGCAGTACTTC. Protein product: CSSSIGGAPSYEQYF. Full variable domain (remainder filled in from reference TRBV7-9 and TRBJ2-7): DTGVSQNPRHKITKRGQNVTFRCDPISEHNRLYWYRQTLGQGPEFLTYFQNEAQLEKSRLLSDRFSAERPKGSFSTLEIQRTEQGDSAMYLCSSSIGGAPSYEQYFGPGTRLTVT.

The genes are TRBV30 and TRBJ1-2; unclear D gene. This CDR3 is built from 13 residues. From germline, CDR1 is GTSNPN and CDR2 SVGIG (reference sequence). Trimming left V 8 bases short and J 0 bases short, with 13 bases between. CDR3 region: CATPRGPNYGYTF. CDR3 DNA: TGTGCCACACCCCGGGGTCCTAACTATGGCTACACCTTC.

The chain couples TRBV2 to TRBJ2-7; TRBD1 matches at 7 bases. The germline V gene has CDR1 SNHLY and CDR2 FYNNEI. J gave up 2 bases and V 7 bases, and 11 bases lay outside the gene matches. The CDR3 has 15 residues. CDR3 residues: CASTLDRPTPYEQYF. In nucleotides, the CDR3 is TGTGCCAGCACCTTGGACAGGCCAACACCCTACGAGCAGTACTTC.

This chain connects TRBV6-4 to TRBJ2-2; 8 bases are shared with TRBD1. Looked up from germline, CDR1 is MRHNA and CDR2 is SNTAGT. Trimming took 6 bases from V and 4 from J; bases not matched to a gene: 13. The CDR3 contains 17 residues. The CDR3 protein is CASSEGTGASGTGELFF. The CDR3 nucleotides read TGTGCCAGCAGCGAGGGGACAGGTGCTTCGGGCACCGGGGAGCTGTTTTTT.

The chain is built from TRBV29-1 and TRBJ1-2; 8 nucleotides match TRBD1. V shed 7 bases and J 0 bases; nucleotides not matched to a gene: 1. CDR3 length: 12 amino acids. Germline loops: CDR1 SQVTM, CDR2 ANQGSEA. CDR3 residues: CSGTGPNYGYTF. For the CDR3, the DNA is TGCAGCGGGACAGGGCCTAACTATGGCTACACCTTC. Combining the CDR3 with reference TRBV29-1 and TRBJ1-2 gives the whole variable domain SAVISQKPSRDICQRGTSLTIQCQVDSQVTMMFWYRQQPGQSLTLIATANQGSEATYESGFVIDKFPISRPNLTFSTLTVSNMSPEDSSIYLCSGTGPNYGYTFGSGTRLTVV.

The J gene is TRBJ2-1, the V gene TRBV5-4; the D gene is possibly TRBD1 (6 bases). Germline CDR1 is SGHNT and CDR2 is YYREEE (reference sequence). The CDR3 has 15 residues. V lost 5 bases, J lost 5 bases, and 17 bases lay in between. The CDR3 region is CASRPGHIGNNEQFF. DNA for the CDR3: TGTGCCAGCAGACCGGGACATATTGGTAACAATGAGCAGTTCTTC.

This clone was detected only a few times. This chain joins TRBV5-6 and TRBJ2-5, with D perhaps matching TRBD2 (5 bases). The CDR3 is made up of 13 amino acids. Germline V CDR1 and CDR2: SGHDT, YYEEEE. Trimming took 1 base from V and 7 from J, leaving 11 bases between them. The chain's CDR3 is CASSLWLAATQYF. The CDR3 region has the DNA TGTGCCAGCAGCTTGTGGCTAGCTGCGACCCAGTACTTC. The full variable domain, in which reference TRBV5-6 and TRBJ2-5 provide the parts outside the CDR3, is DAGVTQSPTHLIKTRGQQVTLRCSPKSGHDTVSWYQQALGQGPQFIFQYYEEEERQRGNFPDRFSGHQFPNYSSELNVNALLLGDSALYLCASSLWLAATQYFGPGTRLLVL.

The table lists this clone with a few counts. V is TRBV19 and J is TRBJ1-5; D call uncertain. CDR3 size: 16 residues. Germline V gene lookup returns CDR1 LNHDA and CDR2 SQIVND (reference sequence). Trimming removed 5 bases from V and 0 bases from J, with 14 bases in between. CDR3 nucleotide sequence: TGTGCCAGTAGTCTCATGGCGGGGTATAGCAATCAGCCCCAGCATTTT. As protein: CASSLMAGYSNQPQHF.

The gene calls are TRBV6-5 and TRBJ2-2; 11 nucleotides match TRBD2. The J segment lost 5 bases and the V segment lost 2 bases, leaving 4 bases of the junction unmatched. This CDR3 spans 16 amino acids. Germline loops: CDR1 MNHEY, CDR2 SVGAGI. The CDR3 DNA reads as TGTGCCAGCAGTTACCGGGGGACTAGCGGAACCGGGGAGCTGTTTTTT. It encodes CASSYRGTSGTGELFF.